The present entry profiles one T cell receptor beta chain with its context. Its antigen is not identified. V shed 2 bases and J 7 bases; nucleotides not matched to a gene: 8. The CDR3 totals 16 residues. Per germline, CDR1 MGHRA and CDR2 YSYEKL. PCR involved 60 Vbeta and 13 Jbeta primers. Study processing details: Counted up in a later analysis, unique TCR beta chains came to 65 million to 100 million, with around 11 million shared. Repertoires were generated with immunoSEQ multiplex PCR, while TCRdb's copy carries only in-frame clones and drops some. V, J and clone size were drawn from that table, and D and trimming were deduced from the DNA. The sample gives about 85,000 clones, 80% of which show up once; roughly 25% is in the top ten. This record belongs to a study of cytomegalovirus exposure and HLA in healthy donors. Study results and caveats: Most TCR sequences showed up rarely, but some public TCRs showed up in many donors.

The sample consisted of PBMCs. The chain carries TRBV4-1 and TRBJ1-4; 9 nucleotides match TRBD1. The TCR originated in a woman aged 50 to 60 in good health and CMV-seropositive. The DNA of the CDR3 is TGCGCCAGCAGCCAACCTGGGACAGGGCTTGGTGAAAAACTGTTTTTT. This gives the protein CASSQPGTGLGEKLFF.